This TCR beta chain was retrieved from a study of blood T cell repertoires in COVID-19. As for the study in general: Sample material is recorded as cDNA or gDNA derived from T cells, B-cell-depleted T cells, or PBMCs.

This clone was counted between two and nine times. The V and J ends lost 5 bases and 3 bases respectively, with 10 bases between them. Germline loops: CDR1 SEHNR, CDR2 FQNEAQ (reference sequence). The CDR3 is made up of 13 amino acids. Cohorts were based on clinical histories the participants reported. Authors' processing steps: Amplification of reference gene primers was used by the study to estimate nucleated cell counts. The protocol was immunoSEQ multiplex PCR, while the TCRdb copy is restricted to in-frame clones and leaves out a portion. That table furnishes V, J and clone size, whereas the DNA furnished D and trimming. The sample lists a few hundred thousand clones, about nine tenths occurring once.

Sequencing used PBMCs or T cells enriched from blood (not recorded which). The V and J genes are TRBV7-9 and TRBJ1-2; D not resolved. The source of this sequence is a human donor in a cohort exposed to, infected with or recovered from COVID-19 (not recorded which). The donor label of this sample is uncertain. The CDR3 coding sequence is TGTGCCAGCAGCCCAGGTTTGGACTATGGCTACACCTTC. This gives the protein CASSPGLDYGYTF.